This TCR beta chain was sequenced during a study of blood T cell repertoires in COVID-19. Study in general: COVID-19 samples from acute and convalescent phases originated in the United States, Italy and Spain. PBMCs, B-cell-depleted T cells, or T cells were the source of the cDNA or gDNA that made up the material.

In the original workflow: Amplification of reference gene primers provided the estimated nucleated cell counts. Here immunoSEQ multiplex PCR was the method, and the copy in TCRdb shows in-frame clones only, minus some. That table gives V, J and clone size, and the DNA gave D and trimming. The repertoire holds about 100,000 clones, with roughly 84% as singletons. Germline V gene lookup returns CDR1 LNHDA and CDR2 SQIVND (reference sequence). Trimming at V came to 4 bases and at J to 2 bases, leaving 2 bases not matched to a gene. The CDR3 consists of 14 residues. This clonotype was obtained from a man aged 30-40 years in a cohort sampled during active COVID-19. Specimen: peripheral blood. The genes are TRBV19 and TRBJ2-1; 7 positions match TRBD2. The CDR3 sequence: CASSRSGTYNEQFF. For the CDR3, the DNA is TGTGCCAGTAGTAGGAGCGGGACCTACAATGAGCAGTTCTTC.